The clone carrying this TCR beta chain was seen more than once but under ten times. What it binds is unknown. Here immunoSEQ multiplex PCR was the method, and the copy in TCRdb shows in-frame clones only, minus some. The table lists several thousand clones, roughly 63% of them singletons. This sample was included in a study of coeliac disease. Study-wide background: Without high-resolution HLA typing, biased TRBV7-2 usage was examined as a proof of principle. Study results and limitations: Of coeliac lamina propria samples, about 55% of the 18 held published gliadin-specific TRB sequences, versus 1 of 6 controls.

The CDR3 loop spans 19 amino acids. V was clipped by 10 bases and J by 0 bases, with 28 bases between them. CDR1 MNHEY and CDR2 SMNVEV come from the germline V gene (reference sequence). The sample was lamina propria lymphocytes from the gut. The TCR originated in a woman in her sixties or seventies with active celiac disease. The chain recombines TRBV27 with TRBJ2-1; TRBD1 is a possible D gene (5 bases). The CDR3 DNA reads as TGTGCCACGCGGAGAAACAGGTATCTGGAGACCAGCTCCTACAATGAGCAGTTCTTC. Residues: CATRRNRYLETSSYNEQFF.